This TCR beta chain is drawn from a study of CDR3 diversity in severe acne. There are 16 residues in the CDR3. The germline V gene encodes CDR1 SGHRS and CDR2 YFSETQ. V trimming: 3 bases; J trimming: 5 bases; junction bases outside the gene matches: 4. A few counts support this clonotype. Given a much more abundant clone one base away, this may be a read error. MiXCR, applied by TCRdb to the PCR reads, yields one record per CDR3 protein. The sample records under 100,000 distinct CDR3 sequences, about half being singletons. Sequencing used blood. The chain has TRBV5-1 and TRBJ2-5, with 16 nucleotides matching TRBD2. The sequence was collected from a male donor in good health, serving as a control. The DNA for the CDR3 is TGCGCCAGCAGCTCCTCGGGACTAGCGGGAGGGGAGACCCAGTACTTC. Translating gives CASSSSGLAGGETQYF.